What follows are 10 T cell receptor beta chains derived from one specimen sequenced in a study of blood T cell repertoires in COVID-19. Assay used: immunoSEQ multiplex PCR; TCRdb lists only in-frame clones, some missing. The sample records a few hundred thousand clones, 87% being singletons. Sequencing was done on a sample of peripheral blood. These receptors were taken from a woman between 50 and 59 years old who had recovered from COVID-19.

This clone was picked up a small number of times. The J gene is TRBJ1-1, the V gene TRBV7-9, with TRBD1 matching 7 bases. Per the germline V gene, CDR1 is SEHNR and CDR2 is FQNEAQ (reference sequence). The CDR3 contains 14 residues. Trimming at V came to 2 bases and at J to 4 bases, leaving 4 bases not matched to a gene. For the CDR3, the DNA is TGTGCCAGCAGCTTATGGGACAGTAGCACTGAAGCTTTCTTT. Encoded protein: CASSLWDSSTEAFF.

This CDR3 is CASSIPQGIRPQHF. The CDR3, as DNA: TGTGCCAGTAGTATCCCGCAGGGAATTAGGCCCCAGCATTTT. The chain joins TRBV19 to TRBJ1-5; TRBD1 is a possible D gene (5 bases). The V end was cut by 3 bases, the J end by 9 bases, with 15 bases between. This CDR3 region has 14 residues. Germline CDR1 LNHDA, CDR2 SQIVND (reference sequence). The whole variable domain, filled in from reference TRBV19 and TRBJ1-5, reads DGGITQSPKYLFRKEGQNVTLSCEQNLNHDAMYWYRQDPGQGLRLIYYSQIVNDFQKGDIAEGYSVSREKKESFPLTVTSAQKNPTAFYLCASSIPQGIRPQHFGDGTRLSIL.

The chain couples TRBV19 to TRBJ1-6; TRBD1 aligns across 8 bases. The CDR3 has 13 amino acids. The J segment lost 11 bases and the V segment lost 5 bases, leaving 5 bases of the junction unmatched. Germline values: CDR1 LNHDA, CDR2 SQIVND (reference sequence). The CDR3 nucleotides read TGTGCCAGTAGTCAGGGGGCGCGGGCACCCCTCCACTTT. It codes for CASSQGARAPLHF.

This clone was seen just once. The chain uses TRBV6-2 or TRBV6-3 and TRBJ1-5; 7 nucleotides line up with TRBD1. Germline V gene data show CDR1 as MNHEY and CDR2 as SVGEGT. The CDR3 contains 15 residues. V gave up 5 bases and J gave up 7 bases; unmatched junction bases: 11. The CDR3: CASSLNRGINQPQHF. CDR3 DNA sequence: TGTGCCAGCAGTCTAAACAGGGGAATCAACCAGCCCCAGCATTTT.

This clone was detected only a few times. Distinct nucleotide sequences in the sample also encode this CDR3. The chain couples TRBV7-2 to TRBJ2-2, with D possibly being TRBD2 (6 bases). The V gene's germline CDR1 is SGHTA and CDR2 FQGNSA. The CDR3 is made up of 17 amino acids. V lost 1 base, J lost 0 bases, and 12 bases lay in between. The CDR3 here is CASSLGRRGANTGELFF. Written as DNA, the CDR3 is TGTGCCAGCAGCTTAGGAAGGCGGGGAGCGAACACCGGGGAGCTGTTTTTT.

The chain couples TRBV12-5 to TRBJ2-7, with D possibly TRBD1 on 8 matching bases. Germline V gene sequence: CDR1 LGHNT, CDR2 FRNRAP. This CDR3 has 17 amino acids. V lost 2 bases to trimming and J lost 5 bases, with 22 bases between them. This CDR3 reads CASGLPVEQGGLDEQYF. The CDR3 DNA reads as TGTGCTAGTGGTTTGCCAGTAGAACAGGGGGGGTTGGACGAGCAGTACTTC.

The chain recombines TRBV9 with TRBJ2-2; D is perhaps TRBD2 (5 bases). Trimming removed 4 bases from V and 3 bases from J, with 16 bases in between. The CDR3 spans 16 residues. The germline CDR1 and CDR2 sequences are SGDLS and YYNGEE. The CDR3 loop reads CASSPTPSGYTGELFF. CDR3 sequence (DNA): TGTGCCAGCAGCCCCACCCCCTCGGGGTACACCGGGGAGCTGTTTTTT.

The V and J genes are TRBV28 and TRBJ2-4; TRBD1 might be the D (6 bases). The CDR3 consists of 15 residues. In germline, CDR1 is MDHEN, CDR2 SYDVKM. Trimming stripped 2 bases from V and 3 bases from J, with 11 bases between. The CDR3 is CASSLVGAVKNIQYF. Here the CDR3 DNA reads TGTGCCAGCAGTTTAGTGGGGGCAGTCAAAAACATTCAGTACTTC.

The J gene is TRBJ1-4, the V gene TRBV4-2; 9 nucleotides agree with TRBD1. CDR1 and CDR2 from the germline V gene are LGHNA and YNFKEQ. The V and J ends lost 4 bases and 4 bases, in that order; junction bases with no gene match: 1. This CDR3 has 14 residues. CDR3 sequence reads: CASSRTGVNEKLFF. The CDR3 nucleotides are TGTGCCAGCAGCCGGACAGGGGTTAATGAAAAACTGTTTTTT.

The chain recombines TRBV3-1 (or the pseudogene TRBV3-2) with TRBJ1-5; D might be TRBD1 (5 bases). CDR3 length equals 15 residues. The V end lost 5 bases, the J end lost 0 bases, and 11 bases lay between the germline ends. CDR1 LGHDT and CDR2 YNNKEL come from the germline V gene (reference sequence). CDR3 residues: CASSGGVYSNQPQHF. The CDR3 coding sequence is TGTGCCAGCAGCGGGGGGGTTTATAGCAATCAGCCCCAGCATTTT.